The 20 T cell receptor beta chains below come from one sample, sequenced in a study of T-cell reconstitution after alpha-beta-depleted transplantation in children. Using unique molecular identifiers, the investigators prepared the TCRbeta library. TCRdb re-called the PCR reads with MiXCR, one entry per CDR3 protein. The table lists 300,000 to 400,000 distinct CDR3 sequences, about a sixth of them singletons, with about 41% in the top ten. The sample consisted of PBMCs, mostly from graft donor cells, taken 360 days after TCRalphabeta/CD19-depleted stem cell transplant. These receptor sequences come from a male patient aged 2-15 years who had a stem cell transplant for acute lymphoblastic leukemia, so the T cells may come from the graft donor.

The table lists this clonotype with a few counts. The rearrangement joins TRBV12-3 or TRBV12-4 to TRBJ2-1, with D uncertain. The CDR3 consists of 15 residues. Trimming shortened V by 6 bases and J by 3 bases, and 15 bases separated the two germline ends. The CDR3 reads CASRLNSRIYNEQFF. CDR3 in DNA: TGTGCCAGCAGACTCAACAGTAGGATCTACAATGAGCAGTTCTTC.

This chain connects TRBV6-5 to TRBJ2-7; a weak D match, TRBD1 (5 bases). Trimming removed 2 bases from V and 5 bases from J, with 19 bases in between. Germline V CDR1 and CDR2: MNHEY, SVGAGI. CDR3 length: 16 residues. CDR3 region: CASSYGVRVGDNEQYF. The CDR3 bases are TGTGCCAGCAGTTACGGTGTCAGGGTCGGAGACAACGAGCAGTACTTC.

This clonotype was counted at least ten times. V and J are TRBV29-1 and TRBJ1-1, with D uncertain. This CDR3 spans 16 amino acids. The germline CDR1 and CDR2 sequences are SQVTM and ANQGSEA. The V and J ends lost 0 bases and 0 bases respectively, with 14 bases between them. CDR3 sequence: CSVEDHEHRLNTEAFF. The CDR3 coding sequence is TGCAGCGTTGAAGACCACGAACACAGACTGAACACTGAAGCTTTCTTT.

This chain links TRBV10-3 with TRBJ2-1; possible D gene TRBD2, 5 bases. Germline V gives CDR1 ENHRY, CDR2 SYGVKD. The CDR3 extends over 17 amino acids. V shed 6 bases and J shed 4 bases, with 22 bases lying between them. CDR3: CAISPRPLGEWYNEQFF. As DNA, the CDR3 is TGTGCCATCAGCCCTAGACCACTTGGGGAGTGGTACAATGAGCAGTTCTTC.

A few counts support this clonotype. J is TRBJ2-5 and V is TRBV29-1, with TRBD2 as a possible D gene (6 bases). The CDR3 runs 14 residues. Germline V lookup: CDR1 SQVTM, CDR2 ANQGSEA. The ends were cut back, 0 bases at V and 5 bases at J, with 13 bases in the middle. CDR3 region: CSVEERGAGETQYF. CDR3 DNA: TGCAGCGTTGAAGAAAGGGGAGCGGGCGAGACCCAGTACTTC.

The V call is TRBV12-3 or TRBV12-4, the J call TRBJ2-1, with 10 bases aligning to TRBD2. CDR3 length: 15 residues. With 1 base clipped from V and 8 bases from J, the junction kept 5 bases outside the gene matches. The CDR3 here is CASSLVASGSYEQFF. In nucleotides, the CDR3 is TGTGCCAGCAGTTTAGTGGCTAGCGGGAGTTATGAGCAGTTCTTC.

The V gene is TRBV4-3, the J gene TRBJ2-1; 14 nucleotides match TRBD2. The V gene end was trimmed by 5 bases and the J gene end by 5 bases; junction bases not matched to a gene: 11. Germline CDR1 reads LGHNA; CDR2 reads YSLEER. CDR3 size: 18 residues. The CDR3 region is CASSGRLAGGAIDNEQFF. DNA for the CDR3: TGCGCCAGCAGCGGGAGACTAGCGGGAGGGGCAATCGACAATGAGCAGTTCTTC.

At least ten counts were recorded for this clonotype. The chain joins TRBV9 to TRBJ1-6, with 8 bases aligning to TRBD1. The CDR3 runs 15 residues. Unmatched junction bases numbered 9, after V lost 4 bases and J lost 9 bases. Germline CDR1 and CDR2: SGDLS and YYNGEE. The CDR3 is CASSPGGTGFSPLHF. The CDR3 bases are TGTGCCAGCAGCCCTGGCGGGACAGGTTTTTCACCCCTCCACTTT.

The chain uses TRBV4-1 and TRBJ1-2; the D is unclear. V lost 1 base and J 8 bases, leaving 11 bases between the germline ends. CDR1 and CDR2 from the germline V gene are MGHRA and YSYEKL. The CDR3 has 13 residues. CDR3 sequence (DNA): TGCGCCAGCAGCCAAGCCTTCGGGGTAGGCTACACCTTC. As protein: CASSQAFGVGYTF.

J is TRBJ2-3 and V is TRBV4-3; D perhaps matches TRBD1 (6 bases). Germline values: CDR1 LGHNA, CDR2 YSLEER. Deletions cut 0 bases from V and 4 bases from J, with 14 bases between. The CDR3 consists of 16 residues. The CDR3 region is CASSQDLAGVADTQYF. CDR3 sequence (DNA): TGCGCCAGCAGCCAAGATTTGGCAGGGGTGGCAGATACGCAGTATTTT.

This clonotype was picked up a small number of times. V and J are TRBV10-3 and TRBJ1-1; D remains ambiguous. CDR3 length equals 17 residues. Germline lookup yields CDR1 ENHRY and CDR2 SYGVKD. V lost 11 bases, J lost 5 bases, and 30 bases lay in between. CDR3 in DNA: TGTGCCTCCAAAATGCCTCCCGTCAAGGGTTACTCGACTGAAGCTTTCTTT. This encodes CASKMPPVKGYSTEAFF.

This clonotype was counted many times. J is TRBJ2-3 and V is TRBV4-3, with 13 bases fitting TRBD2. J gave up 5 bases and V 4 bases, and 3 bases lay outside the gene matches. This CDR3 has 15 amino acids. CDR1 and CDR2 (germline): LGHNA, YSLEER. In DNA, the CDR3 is TGCGCCAGCAGCCGTGGACTAGCGGGAGTAGATACGCAGTATTTT. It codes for CASSRGLAGVDTQYF.

CDR3 sequence (DNA): TGCAGTGCTAGGACTGGCTCTGGAAACACCATATATTTT. It codes for CSARTGSGNTIYF. V usage is TRBV20-1 and J usage is TRBJ1-3; D uncertain. Trimming pared 3 bases from V and 0 bases from J, leaving 6 bases between. This CDR3 is built from 13 residues. CDR1 and CDR2 (germline): DFQATT, SNEGSKA (reference sequence).

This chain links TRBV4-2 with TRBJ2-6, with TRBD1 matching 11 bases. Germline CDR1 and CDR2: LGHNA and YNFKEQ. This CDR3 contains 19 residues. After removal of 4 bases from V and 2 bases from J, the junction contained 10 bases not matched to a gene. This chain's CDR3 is CASSPLRTGGLAGANVLTF. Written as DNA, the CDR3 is TGTGCCAGCAGCCCCCTCAGGACAGGGGGCCTTGCTGGGGCCAACGTCCTGACTTTC.

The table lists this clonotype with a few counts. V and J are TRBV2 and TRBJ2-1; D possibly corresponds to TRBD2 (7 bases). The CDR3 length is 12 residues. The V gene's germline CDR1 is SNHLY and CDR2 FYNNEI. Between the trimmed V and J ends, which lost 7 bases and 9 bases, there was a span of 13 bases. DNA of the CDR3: TGTGCCAGCATGGGGGGGGGCCCTGAGCAGTTCTTC. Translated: CASMGGGPEQFF.

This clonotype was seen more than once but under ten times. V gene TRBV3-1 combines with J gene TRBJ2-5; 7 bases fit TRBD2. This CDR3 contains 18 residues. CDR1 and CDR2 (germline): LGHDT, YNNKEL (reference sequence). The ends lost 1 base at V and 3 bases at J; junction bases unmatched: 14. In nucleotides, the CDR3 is TGTGCCAGCAGCCAAGGGGCAGTACTAGGGGAGGGCGAAGAGACCCAGTACTTC. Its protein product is CASSQGAVLGEGEETQYF.

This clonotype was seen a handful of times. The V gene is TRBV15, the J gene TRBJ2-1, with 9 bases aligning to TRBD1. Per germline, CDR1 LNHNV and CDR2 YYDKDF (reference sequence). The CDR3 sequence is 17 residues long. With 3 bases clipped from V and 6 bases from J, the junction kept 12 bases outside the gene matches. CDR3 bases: TGTGCCACCAGCAGGGCCTCCGGGACAGGGAACGCCAATGAGCAGTTCTTC. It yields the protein CATSRASGTGNANEQFF. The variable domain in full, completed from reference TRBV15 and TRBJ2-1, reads DAMVIQNPRYQVTQFGKPVTLSCSQTLNHNVMYWYQQKSSQAPKLLFHYYDKDFNNEADTPDNFQSRRPNTSFCFLDIRSPGLGDTAMYLCATSRASGTGNANEQFFGPGTRLTVL.

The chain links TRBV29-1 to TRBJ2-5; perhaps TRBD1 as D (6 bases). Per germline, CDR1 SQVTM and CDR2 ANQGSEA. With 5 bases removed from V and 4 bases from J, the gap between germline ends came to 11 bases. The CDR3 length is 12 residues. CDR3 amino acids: CSVRQAVETQYF. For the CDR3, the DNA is TGCAGCGTTCGACAGGCGGTAGAGACCCAGTACTTC.

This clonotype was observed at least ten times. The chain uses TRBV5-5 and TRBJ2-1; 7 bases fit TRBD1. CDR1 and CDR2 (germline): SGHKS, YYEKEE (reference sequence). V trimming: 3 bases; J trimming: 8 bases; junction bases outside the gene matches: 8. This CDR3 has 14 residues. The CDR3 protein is CASSSLTGADEQFF. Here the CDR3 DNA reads TGTGCCAGCAGCTCGCTCACAGGGGCCGATGAGCAGTTCTTC.

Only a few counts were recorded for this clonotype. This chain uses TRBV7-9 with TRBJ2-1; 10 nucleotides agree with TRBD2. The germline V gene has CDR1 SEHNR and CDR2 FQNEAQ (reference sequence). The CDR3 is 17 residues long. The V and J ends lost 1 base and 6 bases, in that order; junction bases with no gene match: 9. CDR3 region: CASSLDGLAGAGNEQFF. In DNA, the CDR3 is TGTGCCAGCAGCTTAGACGGCCTAGCGGGAGCGGGCAATGAGCAGTTCTTC.